This TCR beta chain was observed in a study of identical twins. Points from the study as a whole: Insertions were reduced in abundant cord blood beta clonotypes but not in memory repertoires.

The CDR3 loop spans 15 amino acids. Trimming shortened V by 6 bases and J by 0 bases, and 13 bases separated the two germline ends. Looked up from germline, CDR1 is MNHNS and CDR2 is SASEGT. Healthy Caucasians made up all donors. TCRdb independently ran MiXCR on the 5' RACE reads; one entry per CDR3 protein. Among under 300,000 distinct CDR3 sequences, around 15% were seen once, and the ten largest hold under 9.5%. Concerning this clonotype: Its antigen is unknown.

The sample taken for sequencing was memory (CD45RO+) T cells sorted from blood. This clonotype was obtained from a woman under 30 in good health. The chain employs TRBV6-1 and TRBJ2-3, with D uncertain. The CDR3 DNA reads as TGTGCCAGCAGCCAGACTGCTACTAGCACAGATACGCAGTATTTT. Residues: CASSQTATSTDTQYF.